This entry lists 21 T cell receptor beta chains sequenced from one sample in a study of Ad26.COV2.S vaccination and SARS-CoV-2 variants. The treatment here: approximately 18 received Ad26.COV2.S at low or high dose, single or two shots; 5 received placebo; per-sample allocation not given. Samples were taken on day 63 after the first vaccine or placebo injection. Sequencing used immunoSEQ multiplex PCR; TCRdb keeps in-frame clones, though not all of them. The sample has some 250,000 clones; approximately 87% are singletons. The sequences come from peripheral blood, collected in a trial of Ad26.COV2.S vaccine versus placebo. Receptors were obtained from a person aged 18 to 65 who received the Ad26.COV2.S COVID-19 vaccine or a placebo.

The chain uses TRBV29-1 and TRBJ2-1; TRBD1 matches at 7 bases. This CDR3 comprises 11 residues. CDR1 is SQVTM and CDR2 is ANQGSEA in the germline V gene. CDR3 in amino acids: CRVTGSHEQFF. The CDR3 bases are TGCAGGGTGACAGGGTCACATGAGCAGTTCTTC.

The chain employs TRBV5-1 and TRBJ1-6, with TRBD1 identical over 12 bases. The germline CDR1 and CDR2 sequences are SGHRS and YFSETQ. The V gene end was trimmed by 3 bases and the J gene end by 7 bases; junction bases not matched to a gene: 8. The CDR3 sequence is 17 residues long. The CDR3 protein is CASSSPGTGGGNSPLHF. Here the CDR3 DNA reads TGCGCCAGCAGCTCACCCGGGACAGGGGGCGGCAATTCACCCCTCCACTTT. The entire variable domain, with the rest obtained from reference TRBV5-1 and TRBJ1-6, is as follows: KAGVTQTPRYLIKTRGQQVTLSCSPISGHRSVSWYQQTPGQGLQFLFEYFSETQRNKGNFPGRFSGRQFSNSRSEMNVSTLELGDSALYLCASSSPGTGGGNSPLHFGNGTRLTVT.

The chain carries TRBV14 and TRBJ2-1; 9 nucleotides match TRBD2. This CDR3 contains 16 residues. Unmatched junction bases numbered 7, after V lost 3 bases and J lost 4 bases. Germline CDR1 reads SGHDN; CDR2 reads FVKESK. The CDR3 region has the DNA TGTGCCAGCAGCCACCCCCTCCTAGCGGGGTACAATGAGCAGTTCTTC. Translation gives CASSHPLLAGYNEQFF.

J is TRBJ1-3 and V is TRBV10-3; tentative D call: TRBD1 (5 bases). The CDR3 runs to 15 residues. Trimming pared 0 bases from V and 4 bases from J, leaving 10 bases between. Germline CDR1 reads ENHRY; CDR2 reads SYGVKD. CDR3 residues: CAISESAGLGNTIYF. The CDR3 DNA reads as TGTGCCATCAGTGAGTCGGCAGGGTTAGGAAACACCATATATTTT.

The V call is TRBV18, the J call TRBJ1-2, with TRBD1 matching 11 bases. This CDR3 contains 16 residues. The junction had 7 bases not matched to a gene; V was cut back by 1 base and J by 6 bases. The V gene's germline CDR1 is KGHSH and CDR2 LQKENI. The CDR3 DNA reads TGTGCCAGCTCACCACTCTCTGGACAGGGGGCGAATGGCTACACCTTC. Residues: CASSPLSGQGANGYTF.

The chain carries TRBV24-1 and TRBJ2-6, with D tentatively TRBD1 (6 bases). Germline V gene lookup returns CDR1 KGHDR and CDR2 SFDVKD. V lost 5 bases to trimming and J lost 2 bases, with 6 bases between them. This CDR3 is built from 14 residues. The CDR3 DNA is TGTGCCACCAGTGGGACAGCTGGGGCCAACGTCCTGACTTTC. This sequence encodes CATSGTAGANVLTF.

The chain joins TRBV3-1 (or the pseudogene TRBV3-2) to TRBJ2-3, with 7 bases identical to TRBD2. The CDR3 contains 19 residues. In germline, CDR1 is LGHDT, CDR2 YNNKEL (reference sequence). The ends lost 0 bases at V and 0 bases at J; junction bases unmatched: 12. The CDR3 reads CASSQDRSGTRGSTDTQYF. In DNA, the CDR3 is TGTGCCAGCAGCCAAGATCGATCCGGGACGCGGGGGAGCACAGATACGCAGTATTTT.

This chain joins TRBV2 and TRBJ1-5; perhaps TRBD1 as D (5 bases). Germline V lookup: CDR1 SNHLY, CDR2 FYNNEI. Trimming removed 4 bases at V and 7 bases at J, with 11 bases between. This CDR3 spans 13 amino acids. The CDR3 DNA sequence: TGTGCCAGCAGTGCGTCCAGGGAACAGCCCCAGCATTTT. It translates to CASSASREQPQHF.

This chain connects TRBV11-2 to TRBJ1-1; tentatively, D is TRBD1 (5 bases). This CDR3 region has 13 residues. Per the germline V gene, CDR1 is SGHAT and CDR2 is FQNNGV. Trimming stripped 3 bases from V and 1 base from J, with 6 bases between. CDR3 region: CASSFQGNTEAFF. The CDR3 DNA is TGTGCCAGCAGCTTCCAGGGGAACACTGAAGCTTTCTTT. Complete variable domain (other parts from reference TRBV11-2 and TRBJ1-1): EAGVAQSPRYKIIEKRQSVAFWCNPISGHATLYWYQQILGQGPKLLIQFQNNGVVDDSQLPKDRFSAERLKGVDSTLKIQPAKLEDSAVYLCASSFQGNTEAFFGQGTRLTVV.

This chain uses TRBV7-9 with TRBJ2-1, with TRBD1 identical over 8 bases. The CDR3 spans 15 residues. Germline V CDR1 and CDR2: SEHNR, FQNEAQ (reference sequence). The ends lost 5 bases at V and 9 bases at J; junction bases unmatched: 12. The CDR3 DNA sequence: TGTGCCAGCAGCCGTCGGATGGGACAGGCACCTGAGCAGTTCTTC. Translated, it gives CASSRRMGQAPEQFF.

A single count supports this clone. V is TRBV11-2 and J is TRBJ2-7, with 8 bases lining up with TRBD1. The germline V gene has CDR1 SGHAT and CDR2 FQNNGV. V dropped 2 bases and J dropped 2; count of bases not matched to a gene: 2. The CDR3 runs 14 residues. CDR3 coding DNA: TGTGCCAGCAGCTTAAGGACAGGGACCTACGAGCAGTACTTC. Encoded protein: CASSLRTGTYEQYF.

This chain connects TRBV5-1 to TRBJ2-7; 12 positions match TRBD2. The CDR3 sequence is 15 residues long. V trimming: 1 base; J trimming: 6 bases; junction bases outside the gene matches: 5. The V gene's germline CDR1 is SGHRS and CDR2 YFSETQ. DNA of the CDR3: TGCGCCAGCAGCTTGATGACTAGCGGGAGTCGCGAGCAGTACTTC. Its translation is CASSLMTSGSREQYF.

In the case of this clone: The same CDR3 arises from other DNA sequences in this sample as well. The CDR3 region is CASSSGQGYEQYF. The CDR3 DNA reads TGTGCCAGCAGCTCCGGACAGGGGTACGAGCAGTACTTC. The chain uses TRBV5-4 and TRBJ2-7, with 9 bases that match TRBD1. The trim removed 3 bases at V and 4 bases at J, leaving 2 bases unmatched. The CDR3 has 13 residues. CDR1 and CDR2 from the germline V gene are SGHNT and YYREEE (reference sequence). Full variable domain (outside the CDR3, taken from reference TRBV5-4 and TRBJ2-7): ETGVTQSPTHLIKTRGQQVTLRCSSQSGHNTVSWYQQALGQGPQFIFQYYREEENGRGNFPPRFSGLQFPNYSSELNVNALELDDSALYLCASSSGQGYEQYFGPGTRLTVT.

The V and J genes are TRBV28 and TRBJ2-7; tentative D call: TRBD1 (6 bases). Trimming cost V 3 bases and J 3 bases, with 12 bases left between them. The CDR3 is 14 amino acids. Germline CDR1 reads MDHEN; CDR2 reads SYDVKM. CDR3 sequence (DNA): TGTGCCAGCAGTTTTGAGGGGGAGTACTACGAGCAGTACTTC. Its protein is CASSFEGEYYEQYF.

The CDR3 spells CASSRLAGANTGELFF. CDR3 DNA: TGTGCCAGTAGTCGGCTAGCGGGGGCGAACACCGGGGAGCTGTTTTTT. The rearrangement joins TRBV19 to TRBJ2-2; TRBD2 matches at 10 bases. V shed 5 bases, J shed 0 bases, and the junction held 3 bases outside the gene matches. Looked up from germline, CDR1 is LNHDA and CDR2 is SQIVND (reference sequence). The CDR3 has 16 residues.

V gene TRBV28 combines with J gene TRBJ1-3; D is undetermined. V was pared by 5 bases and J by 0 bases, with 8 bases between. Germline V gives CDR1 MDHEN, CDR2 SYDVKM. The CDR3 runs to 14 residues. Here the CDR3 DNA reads TGTGCCAGCAGTGAACACAGCTCTGGAAACACCATATATTTT. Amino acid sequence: CASSEHSSGNTIYF.

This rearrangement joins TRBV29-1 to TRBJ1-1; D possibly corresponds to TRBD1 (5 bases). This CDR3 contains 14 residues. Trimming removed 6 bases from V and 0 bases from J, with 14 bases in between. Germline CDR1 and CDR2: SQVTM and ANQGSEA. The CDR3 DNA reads TGCAGCGTCACGGGACCAGGACTGAACACTGAAGCTTTCTTT. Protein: CSVTGPGLNTEAFF.

The CDR3 DNA reads TGTGCCAGCAGCCAAGGGTTGTCGGCGCCCTACGAGCAGTACTTC. Translated, it gives CASSQGLSAPYEQYF. V is TRBV4-2 and J is TRBJ2-7; D unresolved. The CDR3 has 15 residues. CDR1 and CDR2 (germline): LGHNA, YNFKEQ. Trimming stripped 1 base from V and 2 bases from J, with 12 bases between.

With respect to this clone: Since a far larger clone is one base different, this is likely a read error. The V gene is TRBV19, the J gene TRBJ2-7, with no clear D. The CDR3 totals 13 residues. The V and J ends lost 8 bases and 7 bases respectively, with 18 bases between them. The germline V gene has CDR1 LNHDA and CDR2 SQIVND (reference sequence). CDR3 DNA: TGTGCCAGTTGTTGGGCTCTTAAAGGGGAGCAGTACTTC. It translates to CASCWALKGEQYF.

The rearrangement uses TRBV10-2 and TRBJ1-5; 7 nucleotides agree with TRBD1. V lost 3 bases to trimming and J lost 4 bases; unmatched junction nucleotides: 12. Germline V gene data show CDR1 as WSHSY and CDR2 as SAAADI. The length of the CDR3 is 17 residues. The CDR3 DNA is TGCGCCAGCAGTGAACTTGCCGGGACAGAAATAAATCAGCCCCAGCATTTT. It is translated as CASSELAGTEINQPQHF.

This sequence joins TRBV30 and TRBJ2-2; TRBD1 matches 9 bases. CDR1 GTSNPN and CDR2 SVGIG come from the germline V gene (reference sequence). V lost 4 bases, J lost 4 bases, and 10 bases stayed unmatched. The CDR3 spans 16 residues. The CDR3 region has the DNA TGTGCCTGGACCCCGAGACAGGGGGGTATCACCGGGGAGCTGTTTTTT. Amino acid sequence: CAWTPRQGGITGELFF.